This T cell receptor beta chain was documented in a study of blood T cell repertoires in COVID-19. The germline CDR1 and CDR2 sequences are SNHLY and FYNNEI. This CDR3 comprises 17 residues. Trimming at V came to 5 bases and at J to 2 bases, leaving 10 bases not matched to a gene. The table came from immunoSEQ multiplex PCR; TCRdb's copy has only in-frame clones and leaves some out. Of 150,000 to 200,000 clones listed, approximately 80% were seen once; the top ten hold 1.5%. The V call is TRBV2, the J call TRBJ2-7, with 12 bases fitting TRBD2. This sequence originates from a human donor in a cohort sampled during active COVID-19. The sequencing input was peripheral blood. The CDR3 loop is CASSRSGTSGLTYEQYF. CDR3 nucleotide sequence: TGTGCCAGCAGTCGTTCGGGGACTAGCGGGTTAACCTACGAGCAGTACTTC.